This T cell receptor (beta chain) appears in the sequencing data of a study of CD8 T cells in ankylosing spondylitis. This clonotype has a handful of counts. Its antigen remains unidentified. Study outcomes and limitations: Typical of ankylosing spondylitis blood, it appeared, was a TCR beta motif of under 10 highly homologous variants. With a CD8+ phenotype, disease-linked clones were relatively rare in peripheral blood.

The J segment lost 4 bases and the V segment lost 5 bases, leaving 8 bases of the junction unmatched. Germline V gene data show CDR1 as MGHDK and CDR2 as SYGVNS. This CDR3 is built from 15 residues. The authors made TCR beta libraries by quantitative 5'-RACE with molecular barcodes. Each CDR3 protein gets one entry after TCRdb re-called the 5' RACE reads with MiXCR. The sample contains more than 250,000 distinct CDR3 sequences, 7.5% to 9% of which appear only once. This receptor was identified in a male donor with ankylosing spondylitis. Sequenced sample: blood, either unsorted or a sorted T cell fraction (not recorded which). V is TRBV25-1 and J is TRBJ2-3, with 8 nucleotides matching TRBD1. Written as DNA, the CDR3 is TGTGCCAGCAGTTCAGGGGGCGGGCGTGCAGATACGCAGTATTTT. Translating gives CASSSGGGRADTQYF.